This T cell receptor beta chain was identified in a study of blood T cells in healthy people across ages. This clonotype was counted many times. This could be a read error, since a much larger clone is one nucleotide away. V was trimmed by 6 bases and J by 5 bases, leaving 6 bases between them. There are 11 residues in the CDR3. CDR1 is MNHEY and CDR2 is SVGEGT in the germline V gene. Then a second PCR, running roughly 7 to 12 cycles, was carried out with a sample-barcoded 5' primer and a J-beta primer mix. A template-switch adaptor with 12 random nucleotides tagged each cDNA molecule. TCRdb independently ran MiXCR on the 5' RACE reads; one entry per CDR3 protein. Of more than 800,000 distinct CDR3 sequences detected, about 28% appear once; the ten largest clones hold roughly 17%.

Sequenced input: blood. This clonotype was sampled from a woman of 80 years or more in good health. The chain joins TRBV6-2 or TRBV6-3 to TRBJ2-3; D not resolved. CDR3 amino acids: CASSGRDTQYF. CDR3 sequence (DNA): TGTGCCAGCAGCGGAAGAGATACGCAGTATTTT.